Presented here are 20 T cell receptor beta chains from one specimen sequenced in a study of blood T cell repertoires in COVID-19. Only in-frame clones appear in the TCRdb table, and some are missing; sequencing was by immunoSEQ multiplex PCR. This table holds hundreds of thousands of clones, about 89% found once. The sequencing sample was made of PBMCs or T cells enriched from blood (not recorded which). Every receptor here comes from a woman aged 18 to 35 who had recovered from COVID-19.

V and J are TRBV19 and TRBJ1-3, with D perhaps TRBD1 (5 bases). The V end was cut by 3 bases, the J end by 2 bases, with 11 bases between. CDR1 is LNHDA and CDR2 is SQIVND in the germline V gene (reference sequence). CDR3 length equals 15 residues. For the CDR3, the DNA is TGTGCCAGTAGTATTGACAGAAAGACTGGAAACACCATATATTTT. Translated: CASSIDRKTGNTIYF.

The chain couples TRBV19 to TRBJ1-1; D possibly corresponds to TRBD1 (6 bases). The CDR3 has 14 amino acids. V was trimmed by 5 bases and J by 3 bases, leaving 13 bases between them. Germline assignment: CDR1 LNHDA and CDR2 SQIVND (reference sequence). The CDR3 DNA is TGTGCCAGTAGTCCCCGGGACACTTACACTGAAGCTTTCTTT. Translation gives CASSPRDTYTEAFF.

The chain couples TRBV19 to TRBJ2-1; TRBD2 matches 10 bases. With 3 bases clipped from V and 0 bases from J, the junction kept 5 bases outside the gene matches. CDR1 is LNHDA, CDR2 SQIVND, per germline (reference sequence). The CDR3 is made up of 17 amino acids. CDR3 in amino acids: CASSILLAGSSYNEQFF. As DNA, the CDR3 is TGTGCCAGTAGTATCTTACTAGCGGGGAGCTCCTACAATGAGCAGTTCTTC.

The chain employs TRBV28 and TRBJ1-1; 7 bases map to TRBD1. Germline CDR1 MDHEN, CDR2 SYDVKM. V lost 6 bases to trimming and J lost 11 bases; unmatched junction nucleotides: 6. The CDR3 runs 11 residues. Here the CDR3 reads CASRETGRAFF. DNA of the CDR3: TGTGCCAGCAGGGAGACAGGGAGGGCTTTCTTT.

The chain is built from TRBV29-1 and TRBJ1-3, with no clear D. The CDR3 sequence is 13 residues long. The V gene's germline CDR1 is SQVTM and CDR2 ANQGSEA. Deletions cut 6 bases from V and 1 base from J, with 10 bases between. CDR3 region: CSVTATSGNTIYF. CDR3 nucleotide sequence: TGCAGCGTCACCGCGACATCTGGAAACACCATATATTTT.

CDR3 sequence (DNA): TGTGCCAGCAGAGTCGAACAGGGGACTGAAGCTTTCTTT. As protein: CASRVEQGTEAFF. V usage is TRBV2 and J usage is TRBJ1-1; the match to TRBD1 covers 7 bases. CDR3 size: 13 residues. From germline, CDR1 is SNHLY and CDR2 FYNNEI. V shed 6 bases and J 5 bases; nucleotides not matched to a gene: 6.

This chain joins TRBV2 and TRBJ2-5, with D uncertain. CDR3 length: 14 amino acids. Germline CDR1 SNHLY, CDR2 FYNNEI. Trimming stripped 6 bases from V and 4 bases from J, with 15 bases between. The CDR3 here is CASRSLPPGETQYF. As DNA, the CDR3 is TGTGCCAGCAGGTCACTACCCCCGGGAGAGACCCAGTACTTC.

This chain connects TRBV5-8 to TRBJ2-5; 7 bases are a match to TRBD2. In germline, CDR1 is SGHTS, CDR2 YDEGEE. The CDR3 runs to 15 residues. The trim removed 7 bases at V and 1 base at J, leaving 10 bases unmatched. DNA of the CDR3: TGTGCCAGCCGAGGTGCGGGGGTCCCCCAAGAGACCCAGTACTTC. Amino acids: CASRGAGVPQETQYF.

V gene TRBV5-6 combines with J gene TRBJ2-5; 8 bases fit TRBD1. Germline CDR1 SGHDT, CDR2 YYEEEE. J was trimmed by 7 bases and V by 4 bases; bases with no gene match: 12. CDR3 length: 15 amino acids. CDR3 amino acids: CASSIGQGRWGTQYF. The CDR3 nucleotides are TGTGCCAGCAGCATTGGACAGGGACGGTGGGGGACCCAGTACTTC. The complete variable domain, with remaining parts taken from reference TRBV5-6 and TRBJ2-5, reads DAGVTQSPTHLIKTRGQQVTLRCSPKSGHDTVSWYQQALGQGPQFIFQYYEEEERQRGNFPDRFSGHQFPNYSSELNVNALLLGDSALYLCASSIGQGRWGTQYFGPGTRLLVL.

The chain has TRBV5-1 and TRBJ1-4, with a weak D call TRBD1 (6 bases). Deletions cut 4 bases from V and 3 bases from J, with 13 bases between. Germline V gene data show CDR1 as SGHRS and CDR2 as YFSETQ. This CDR3 region has 15 residues. Here the CDR3 reads CASSEQGSSNEKLFF. The CDR3 nucleotides read TGCGCCAGCAGCGAGCAGGGGAGTTCTAATGAAAAACTGTTTTTT.

The rearrangement uses TRBV28 and TRBJ1-1, with D possibly TRBD1 on 6 matching bases. The CDR3 sequence is 13 residues long. Germline loops: CDR1 MDHEN, CDR2 SYDVKM. V was cut by 11 bases and J by 2 bases, with 15 bases left in between. The CDR3, as DNA: TGTGCCGCCAGGGGACCCTTTAACACTGAAGCTTTCTTT. It is translated as CAARGPFNTEAFF.

The gene calls are TRBV5-1 and TRBJ2-7, with 7 bases fitting TRBD1. This CDR3 spans 13 amino acids. V trimming: 7 bases; J trimming: 5 bases; junction bases outside the gene matches: 9. Germline V lookup: CDR1 SGHRS, CDR2 YFSETQ. Here the CDR3 reads CASAYRGPDEQYF. In DNA, the CDR3 is TGCGCCAGCGCTTACAGGGGACCGGACGAGCAGTACTTC. The full variable domain, rest sourced from reference TRBV5-1 and TRBJ2-7, is KAGVTQTPRYLIKTRGQQVTLSCSPISGHRSVSWYQQTPGQGLQFLFEYFSETQRNKGNFPGRFSGRQFSNSRSEMNVSTLELGDSALYLCASAYRGPDEQYFGPGTRLTVT.

The genes are TRBV18 and TRBJ1-1; TRBD1 matches at 7 bases. After removal of 1 base from V and 2 bases from J, the junction contained 1 base not matched to a gene. Germline V gives CDR1 KGHSH, CDR2 LQKENI. The length of the CDR3 is 14 residues. The CDR3 DNA sequence: TGTGCCAGCTCACCACTAGGGGGCAACACTGAAGCTTTCTTT. Translating gives CASSPLGGNTEAFF.

J is TRBJ1-1 and V is TRBV7-9; D is ambiguous. The V and J ends lost 5 bases and 5 bases respectively, with 12 bases between them. The CDR3 consists of 13 residues. Germline V gene data show CDR1 as SEHNR and CDR2 as FQNEAQ (reference sequence). CDR3 nucleotide sequence: TGTGCCAGCAGCCAAGAGGGAGGGACTGAAGCTTTCTTT. This translates into CASSQEGGTEAFF.

This chain links TRBV12-3 or TRBV12-4 with TRBJ2-7; perhaps TRBD2 as D (5 bases). Trimming took 3 bases from V and 1 from J, leaving 7 bases between them. The CDR3 has 13 amino acids. DNA for the CDR3: TGTGCCAGCAGTTTGGGAGTTTCCTACGAGCAGTACTTC. This sequence encodes CASSLGVSYEQYF.

The rearrangement links TRBV15 to TRBJ2-1; perhaps TRBD1 as D (6 bases). This CDR3 comprises 15 residues. Trimming removed 3 bases at V and 4 bases at J, with 13 bases between. In germline, CDR1 is LNHNV, CDR2 YYDKDF (reference sequence). The CDR3 region is CATSRQTGLYNEQFF. In DNA, the CDR3 is TGTGCCACCAGCAGGCAGACAGGTCTATACAATGAGCAGTTCTTC.

V usage is TRBV4-2 and J usage is TRBJ2-1, with TRBD2 matching over 7 bases. From germline, CDR1 is LGHNA and CDR2 YNFKEQ. This CDR3 has 15 residues. Trimming at V came to 1 base and at J to 2 bases, leaving 2 bases not matched to a gene. Written as DNA, the CDR3 is TGTGCCAGCAGCCAAGGGCTAGCGGCCTACAATGAGCAGTTCTTC. It codes for CASSQGLAAYNEQFF.

CDR3 amino acids: CASRTGDEQFF. The CDR3 DNA sequence: TGTGCCAGCCGGACAGGGGATGAGCAGTTCTTC. The chain recombines TRBV27 with TRBJ2-1; 9 nucleotides align to TRBD1. The CDR3 totals 11 residues. Germline lookup yields CDR1 MNHEY and CDR2 SMNVEV (reference sequence). Trimming at V came to 8 bases and at J to 8 bases, leaving 1 base not matched to a gene.

J is TRBJ2-1 and V is TRBV7-8, with 9 nucleotides matching TRBD2. V gave up 3 bases and J gave up 7 bases; unmatched junction bases: 7. This CDR3 spans 15 amino acids. In germline, CDR1 is SGHVS, CDR2 FQNEAQ. CDR3 region: CASSLALAGLNEQFF. The CDR3 coding sequence is TGTGCCAGCAGCTTGGCACTAGCGGGTTTGAATGAGCAGTTCTTC.

J is TRBJ1-3 and V is TRBV3-1 (or the pseudogene TRBV3-2); weak D call: TRBD1 (5 bases). With 5 bases removed from V and 4 bases from J, the gap between germline ends came to 9 bases. Germline lookup yields CDR1 LGHDT and CDR2 YNNKEL (reference sequence). The CDR3 loop spans 13 amino acids. DNA for the CDR3: TGTGCCAGCAGCACCGACAGAGGAAACACCATATATTTT. Translated, it gives CASSTDRGNTIYF.